The rows below give T cell receptor beta chains drawn from one sample of a study of CD4 T cells in relation to SARS-CoV-2 and coronaviruses. Antigen specificity for these receptors is unknown. Profiled with immunoSEQ multiplex PCR; TCRdb holds only in-frame clones, not every one. Of under 20,000 clones in the sample, roughly 77% were seen once. The material sequenced was CD4+ T cells from PBMCs, cultured in vitro. The source of these receptors is a human donor in good health. Both conserved end residues are part of each CDR3. The D gene is left open where the match is weak. A row's size may be missing; if present it is once, few, many or a size class.

j_call clone_size v_call d_call cdr3_aa cdr3_nt
TRBJ2-1 NA TRBV7-6 NA CASSSSLGLKINEQFF TGTGCCAGCAGCTCCTCCCTGGGGTTGAAAATCAATGAGCAGTTCTTC
TRBJ2-1 NA TRBV5-1 NA CASSPDQEQFF TGCGCCAGCAGCCCCGACCAAGAGCAGTTCTTC
TRBJ2-2 few TRBV4-2 TRBD1 CASSQGQGDTGELFF TGTGCCAGCAGCCAGGGACAGGGGGACACCGGGGAGCTGTTTTTT
TRBJ2-1 NA TRBV3-1/TRBV3-2 TRBD2 CASTQGSGRPGNEQFF TGTGCCAGCACCCAGGGTAGCGGGAGGCCTGGGAATGAGCAGTTCTTC
TRBJ1-1 NA TRBV19 NA CASSSPMTEAFF TGTGCCAGTAGTTCCCCAATGACTGAAGCTTTCTTT
TRBJ1-1 NA TRBV3-1/TRBV3-2 NA CASSQEGARNTEAFF TGTGCCAGCAGCCAAGAAGGTGCACGGAACACTGAAGCTTTCTTT
TRBJ2-1 NA TRBV10-1 NA CASSRASYNEQFF TGCGCCAGCAGTAGGGCCTCCTACAATGAGCAGTTCTTC
TRBJ1-1 NA TRBV6-6 NA CASSYGGTNTEAFF TGTGCCAGCAGTTACGGGGGGACGAACACTGAAGCTTTCTTT
TRBJ1-1 medium-sized TRBV7-2 NA CASSLAGRLATEAFF TGTGCCAGCAGCTTAGCTGGCAGGCTGGCCACTGAAGCTTTCTTT
TRBJ2-7 medium-sized TRBV19 NA CASSRSGVEQYF TGTGCCAGTAGTCGCTCGGGGGTCGAGCAGTACTTC
TRBJ1-1 NA TRBV6-5 NA CASGAGRNTEAFF TGTGCCAGCGGCGCGGGGCGAAACACTGAAGCTTTCTTT
TRBJ2-7 NA TRBV11-2 NA CASSRTRRGTGAEQYF TGTGCCAGCAGCCGTACTCGGCGGGGCACGGGAGCCGAGCAGTACTTC
TRBJ2-7 NA TRBV5-1 NA CASERLTYEQYF TGCGCCAGCGAGAGACTCACCTACGAGCAGTACTTC
TRBJ1-6 once TRBV6-1 NA CASSEKGAPPTPLHF TGTGCCAGCAGTGAAAAAGGGGCCCCACCTACACCCCTCCACTTT
TRBJ2-7 few TRBV6-5 TRBD2 CASSNSGASSYEQYF TGTGCCAGCAGTAATAGCGGGGCGAGCTCCTACGAGCAGTACTTC
TRBJ2-7 NA TRBV12-3/TRBV12-4 TRBD2 CASSGGSYEQYF TGTGCCAGCAGCGGGGGGTCGTACGAGCAGTACTTC
TRBJ1-2 NA TRBV3-1/TRBV3-2 NA CASSQDRGYTF TGTGCCAGCAGCCAAGATCGGGGCTACACCTTC
TRBJ2-4 NA TRBV5-6 NA CASSGRLALSIAKNIQYF TGTGCCAGCAGCGGGCGGCTAGCGTTATCCATAGCCAAAAACATTCAGTACTTC
TRBJ2-1 NA TRBV6-4 TRBD2 CASKRLAGYNEQFF TGTGCCAGCAAGAGACTAGCGGGCTACAATGAGCAGTTCTTC
TRBJ1-1 once TRBV21-1 NA CASSTGHGMNTEAFF TGTGCCAGCAGCACCGGACACGGGATGAACACTGAAGCTTTCTTT
TRBJ1-2 NA TRBV4-1 NA CASSQDNYYGYTF TGCGCCAGCAGCCAAGACAACTACTATGGCTACACCTTC
TRBJ1-5 NA TRBV19 TRBD1 CASSLPGQGANQPQHF TGTGCCAGTAGTCTCCCGGGACAGGGAGCGAATCAGCCCCAGCATTTT
TRBJ2-7 once TRBV5-1 TRBD1 CASSDTGGVNEQYF TGCGCCAGCAGCGATACAGGGGGCGTCAACGAGCAGTACTTC
TRBJ1-5 NA TRBV9 TRBD1 CASSPGQGTQPQHF TGTGCCAGCAGCCCCGGACAGGGGACTCAGCCCCAGCATTTT
TRBJ2-7 NA TRBV29-1 TRBD1 CSVERQGAYEQYF TGCAGCGTTGAGCGGCAGGGGGCCTACGAGCAGTACTTC
TRBJ2-7 NA TRBV6-5 TRBD2 CASVSGSGEQYF TGTGCCAGCGTGAGCGGGAGTGGCGAGCAGTACTTC
TRBJ2-1 NA TRBV7-9 TRBD2 CASSFGLAGGLGEQFF TGTGCCAGCAGCTTCGGACTAGCGGGAGGTTTGGGTGAGCAGTTCTTC